The source of this TCR beta chain is a study of Ad26.COV2.S vaccination and SARS-CoV-2 variants. Sample treatment: roughly 19 received Ad26.COV2.S at low or high dose, single or two shots; 5 received placebo; per-sample allocation not given. Samples were taken on day 63 after the first vaccine or placebo injection. Germline-derived CDR1 and CDR2 are ENHRY and SYGVKD. The CDR3 has 14 amino acids. Trimming cost V 6 bases and J 6 bases; bases outside gene matches: 7. Assay: immunoSEQ multiplex PCR; the TCRdb copy retains only in-frame clones and omits some. The table has some 480,000 clones, around 88% seen once.

The chain is built from TRBV10-3 and TRBJ2-3, with 9 bases identical to TRBD1. This TCR came from a person aged 18 to 65 who received the Ad26.COV2.S COVID-19 vaccine or a placebo. The sequenced sample was peripheral blood, obtained in a trial of Ad26.COV2.S vaccine versus placebo. CDR3 DNA sequence: TGTGCCATCAGCTCGGACAGGGGCGGGGATACGCAGTATTTT. Protein product: CAISSDRGGDTQYF.